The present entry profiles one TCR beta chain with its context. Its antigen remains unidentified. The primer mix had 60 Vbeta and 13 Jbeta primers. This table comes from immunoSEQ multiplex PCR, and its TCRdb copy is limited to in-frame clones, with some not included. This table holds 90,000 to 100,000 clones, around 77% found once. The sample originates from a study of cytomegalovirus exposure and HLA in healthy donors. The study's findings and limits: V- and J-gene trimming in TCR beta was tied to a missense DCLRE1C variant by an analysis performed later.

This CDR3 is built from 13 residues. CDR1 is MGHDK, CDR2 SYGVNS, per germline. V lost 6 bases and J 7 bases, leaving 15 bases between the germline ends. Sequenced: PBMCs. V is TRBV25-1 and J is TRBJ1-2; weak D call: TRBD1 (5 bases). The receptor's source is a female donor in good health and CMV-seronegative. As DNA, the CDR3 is TGTGCCAGCAGGTGGGGCTTGTTCGCTGGCTACACCTTC. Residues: CASRWGLFAGYTF.